This TCR beta chain appears in the sequencing data of a study of OX40 agonist ivuxolimab in advanced cancers. Turning to the study itself: Intravenous ivuxolimab was administered to patients every 2 weeks at 0.01 to 10 mg/kg. Participants, approximately 83% male, averaged roughly 55 years of age, ranging from about 20 to 80.

Trimming stripped 1 base from V and 7 bases from J, with 8 bases between. The CDR3 covers 13 residues. From germline, CDR1 is SEHNR and CDR2 FQNEAQ (reference sequence). For this clone: No antigen is known for it.

Sequencing was performed with immunoSEQ multiplex PCR; in TCRdb, only in-frame clones are kept and a portion is missing. The sample carries some 15,000 clones, around 93% recorded once. Patients with a history of autoimmune disease or on systemic immunosuppression were excluded. Whole-study findings and limits: Antigen specificity remained undetermined for the expanded peripheral T cells.

The TCR sequence derives from an adult with an advanced solid tumor such as melanoma, head and neck, liver or kidney cancer. Sequenced material: CD4+ or CD8+ T cells sorted from blood, taken in a trial of the OX40 agonist ivuxolimab. The chain links TRBV7-9 to TRBJ2-1; no definite D call. DNA of the CDR3: TGTGCCAGCAGCTTAGGATTAGAGAATGAGCAGTTCTTC. It yields the protein CASSLGLENEQFF.